The T cell receptor beta chain described here comes from a study of PD-1 blockade in classical Hodgkin lymphoma. Following autologous stem cell transplantation, relapse occurred in every patient, and exposure to brentuximab vedotin varied. About this clone itself: Its cognate antigen is unknown.

The method was immunoSEQ multiplex PCR; TCRdb's version includes in-frame clones alone and lacks a portion of them. The repertoire holds 45,000 to 60,000 clones, over 70% seen once, with under 20% in the top ten. Regarding the study as a whole: Reports described newly diagnosed patients as having lower baseline TCR diversity than healthy donors.

The CDR3 length is 14 residues. Germline assignment: CDR1 SGHTA and CDR2 FQGNSA. V was trimmed by 1 base and J by 5 bases, leaving 10 bases between them. The sequencing used peripheral blood mononuclear cells (PBMCs), collected at baseline. The TCR comes from a human donor with classical Hodgkin lymphoma. The rearrangement links TRBV7-2 to TRBJ2-3; possibly TRBD2 for D (7 bases). The CDR3 loop reads CASSLVGGRDTQYF. CDR3 bases: TGTGCCAGCAGCTTAGTCGGGGGGCGAGATACGCAGTATTTT.